This TCR beta chain was observed in a study of blood T cell repertoires in COVID-19. Turning to the study itself: The study drew acute and convalescent COVID-19 samples from the United States, Italy and Spain. PBMCs, B-cell-depleted T cells, or T cells provided the cDNA or gDNA that made up the material.

In the original workflow: Reference gene primer amplification in the assay estimated nucleated cell counts. The repertoire was sequenced with immunoSEQ multiplex PCR; TCRdb's copy has only in-frame clones and lacks some. V and J calls plus clone size are reproduced from that table; the DNA served to infer D and trimming. The sample has some 140,000 clones, about 80% seen once. Seattle-derived patients entered the study during active infection and were followed longitudinally. The V gene's germline CDR1 is LNHDA and CDR2 SQIVND (reference sequence). V lost 7 bases, J lost 0 bases, and 12 bases lay in between. The CDR3 consists of 14 residues.

The sequence was collected from an older woman with COVID-19, enrolled during active disease. What was sequenced was peripheral blood. The chain recombines TRBV19 with TRBJ1-2; possibly TRBD1 for D (6 bases). The CDR3 is CASTMGTSNYGYTF. The CDR3 DNA sequence: TGTGCCAGTACGATGGGGACATCTAACTATGGCTACACCTTC.